Described below is a single T cell receptor (beta chain) sequence and its context. This entry is derived from a study of blood T cell repertoires in COVID-19. CDR3 size: 16 residues. Germline-derived CDR1 and CDR2 are MNHNY and SVGAGI (reference sequence). V was pared by 6 bases and J by 4 bases, with 7 bases of the junction left unmatched. Only in-frame clones appear in the TCRdb table, and some are missing; sequencing was by immunoSEQ multiplex PCR. The data hold approximately 19,000 clones, with roughly 91% observed a single time. This sequence was found in a human donor in a cohort sampled during active COVID-19. This chain links TRBV6-6 with TRBJ1-3, with 12 bases identical to TRBD1. Sequencing was carried out using peripheral blood. The CDR3 spells CASRRDRGLGGNTIYF. In nucleotides, the CDR3 is TGTGCCAGCAGGCGGGACAGGGGGCTAGGAGGAAACACCATATATTTT.